This T cell receptor (beta chain) derives from a study of shared clonotypes between healthy human individuals. Overall study: Contributing individuals were a couple of females and three males aged 18 to 49. Three plates each covered CD4 naive and memory; CD8 naive two, CD8 memory one. General study points: Among donors, the sharing of clonotypes was expected to be influenced by sequencing depth.

As to this clone: Its target is not known.

After removal of 3 bases from V and 7 bases from J, the junction contained 9 bases not matched to a gene. Per germline, CDR1 SNHLY and CDR2 FYNNEI. The CDR3 contains 15 residues. Naive CD8 isolation took CD45RO-negative cells positively selected for CCR7 and excluded terminally differentiated effector memory CD45RA+ cells. Every subset had its genomic DNA shared out evenly among several immunoSEQ plates. Here immunoSEQ multiplex PCR was the method, and the copy in TCRdb shows in-frame clones only, minus some. This table holds some 1,900,000 clones, 85% to 95% found once. Sequenced sample: naive CD8+ T cells sorted from blood. The sequence was obtained from a man between 18 and 35 years old in good health. The chain has TRBV2 and TRBJ2-1, with 7 nucleotides matching TRBD2. In DNA form, the CDR3 reads TGTGCCAGCAGTGAGGGTGCGGGAGTGGGGAATGAGCAGTTCTTC. It encodes CASSEGAGVGNEQFF.